The clone carrying this T cell receptor (beta chain) has a handful of counts. TCRdb called the RT-PCR reads again in MiXCR, with one record for every CDR3 protein. The sample has approximately 720,000 distinct CDR3 sequences; 14% are singletons. The sequence was collected from a female donor in good health, serving as a healthy control. The sequencing sample was made of memory CD4+ T cells from blood.

This CDR3 is CASFDLAALSNEQFF. Here the CDR3 DNA reads TGCGCCAGCTTTGACCTAGCGGCGCTGTCGAATGAGCAGTTCTTC. The chain combines TRBV5-1 with TRBJ2-1; 7 bases agree with TRBD2. The trim removed 7 bases at V and 7 bases at J, leaving 14 bases unmatched. Germline V CDR1 and CDR2: SGHRS, YFSETQ. This CDR3 is 15 amino acids long.